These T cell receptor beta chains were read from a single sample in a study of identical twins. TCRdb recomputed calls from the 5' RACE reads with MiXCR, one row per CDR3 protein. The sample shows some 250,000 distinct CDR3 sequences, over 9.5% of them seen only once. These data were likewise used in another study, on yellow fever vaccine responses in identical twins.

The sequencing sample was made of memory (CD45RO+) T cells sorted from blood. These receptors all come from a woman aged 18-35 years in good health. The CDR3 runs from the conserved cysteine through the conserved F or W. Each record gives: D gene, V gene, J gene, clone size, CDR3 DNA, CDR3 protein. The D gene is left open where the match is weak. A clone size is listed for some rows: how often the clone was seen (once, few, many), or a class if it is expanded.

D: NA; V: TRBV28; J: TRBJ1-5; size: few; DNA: TGTGCCAGCAGATGGGGGTCTAGCAATCAGCCCCAGCATTTT; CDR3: CASRWGSSNQPQHF
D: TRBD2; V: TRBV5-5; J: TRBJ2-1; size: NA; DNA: TGTGCCAGCAGCTTAAGACTAGCGGGCTACAATGAGCAGTTCTTC; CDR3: CASSLRLAGYNEQFF
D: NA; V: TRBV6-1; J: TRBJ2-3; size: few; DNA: TGTGCCAGCACCCTCCGGTGGGAAGATACGCAGTATTTT; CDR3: CASTLRWEDTQYF
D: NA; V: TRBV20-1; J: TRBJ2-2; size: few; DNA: TGCAGTGCTAGAGATCTGGGAAACGCCCTTTTACCGACCGGCGGGGAGCTGTTTTTT; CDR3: CSARDLGNALLPTGGELFF
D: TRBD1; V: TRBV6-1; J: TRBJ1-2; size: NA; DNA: TGTGCCAGCAGTACCCAATCCCAGGGGGCTGTTGGCTACACCTTC; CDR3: CASSTQSQGAVGYTF
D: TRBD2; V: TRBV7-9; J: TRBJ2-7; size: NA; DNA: TGTGCCAGCAGCTTCCCGACTAGCTCTTCCGAGCAGTACTTC; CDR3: CASSFPTSSSEQYF
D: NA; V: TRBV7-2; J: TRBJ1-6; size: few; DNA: TGTGCCAGCAGCTTAGCTTCCAGGACGGGGAATTCACCCCTCCACTTT; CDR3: CASSLASRTGNSPLHF
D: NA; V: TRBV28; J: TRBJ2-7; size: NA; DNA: TGTGCCAGCAGTTTCGGTTCAAGGCCCTACGAGCAGTACTTC; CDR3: CASSFGSRPYEQYF
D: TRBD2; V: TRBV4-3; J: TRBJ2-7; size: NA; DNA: TGCGCCAGCAGCCAAGACTTTGCGGGAGAACAGTACTTC; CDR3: CASSQDFAGEQYF
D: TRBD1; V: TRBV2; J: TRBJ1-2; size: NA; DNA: TGTGCCAGCAGCCCGGGGACAGTAGTAGATGGCTACACCTTC; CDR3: CASSPGTVVDGYTF